This T cell receptor (beta chain) was documented in a study of response to subunit inactivated influenza vaccine. TCRdb reprocessed the RT-PCR reads via MiXCR and lists one record per CDR3 protein. The sample holds 540,000 or so distinct CDR3 sequences, approximately 13% seen once. Study-wide points: Each seasonal influenza vaccination recruits few new T cells, the authors suggested.

Turning to this clonotype: Its antigen is currently unknown.

V was shortened by 3 bases and J by 2 bases, with 5 bases between the two germline ends. There are 13 residues in the CDR3. Per germline, CDR1 DFQATT and CDR2 SNEGSKA (reference sequence). The chain uses TRBV20-1 and TRBJ1-6, with D possibly being TRBD1 (5 bases). The source material was PBMCs from blood, sampled 40 to 50 days after vaccination. This clonotype originated in a man aged 50 or older who received an inactivated influenza vaccine. The CDR3 region has the DNA TGCAGTGCTAGGGACACCTATAATTCACCCCTCCACTTT. Translation gives CSARDTYNSPLHF.